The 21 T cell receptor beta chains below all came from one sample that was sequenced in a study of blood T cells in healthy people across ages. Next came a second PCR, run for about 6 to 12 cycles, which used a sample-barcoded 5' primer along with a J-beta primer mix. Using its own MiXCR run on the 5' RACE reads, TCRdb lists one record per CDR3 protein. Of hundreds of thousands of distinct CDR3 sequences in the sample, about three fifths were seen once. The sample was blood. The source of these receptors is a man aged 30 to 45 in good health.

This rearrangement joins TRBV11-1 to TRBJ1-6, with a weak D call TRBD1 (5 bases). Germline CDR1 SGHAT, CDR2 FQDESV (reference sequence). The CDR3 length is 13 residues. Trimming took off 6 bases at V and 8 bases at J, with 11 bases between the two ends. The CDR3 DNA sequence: TGTGCCAGCAGTTTTAGCAGGGATTCACCCCTCCACTTT. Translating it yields CASSFSRDSPLHF.

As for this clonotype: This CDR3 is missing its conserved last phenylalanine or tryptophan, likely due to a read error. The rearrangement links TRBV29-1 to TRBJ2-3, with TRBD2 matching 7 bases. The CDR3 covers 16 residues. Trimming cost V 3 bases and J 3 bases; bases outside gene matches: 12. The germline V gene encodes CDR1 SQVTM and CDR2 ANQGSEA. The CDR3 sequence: CSVEEFRGTITDTQYL. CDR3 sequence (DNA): TGCAGCGTTGAGGAATTTAGAGGGACTATAACAGATACGCAGTATTTA.

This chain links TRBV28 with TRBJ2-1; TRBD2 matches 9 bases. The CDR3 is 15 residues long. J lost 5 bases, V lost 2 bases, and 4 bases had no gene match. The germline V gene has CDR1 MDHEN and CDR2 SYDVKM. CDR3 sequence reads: CASSLAGGPDNEQFF. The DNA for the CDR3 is TGTGCCAGCAGTTTAGCGGGAGGGCCGGACAATGAGCAGTTCTTC.

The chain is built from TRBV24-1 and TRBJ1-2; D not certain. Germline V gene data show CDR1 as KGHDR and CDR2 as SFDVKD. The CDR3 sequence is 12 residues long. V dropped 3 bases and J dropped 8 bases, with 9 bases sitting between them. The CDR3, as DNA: TGTGCCACCAGTGATAGCGAGTGCGGCTACACCTTC. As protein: CATSDSECGYTF.

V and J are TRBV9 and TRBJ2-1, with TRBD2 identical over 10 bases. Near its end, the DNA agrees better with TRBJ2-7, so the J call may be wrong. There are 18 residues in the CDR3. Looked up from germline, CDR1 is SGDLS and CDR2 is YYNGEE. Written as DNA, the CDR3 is TGTGCCAGCAGCGTATCCCCTAGCGGGAGTAGCTCCTACAATGAGCAGTACTTC. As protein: CASSVSPSGSSSYNEQYF.

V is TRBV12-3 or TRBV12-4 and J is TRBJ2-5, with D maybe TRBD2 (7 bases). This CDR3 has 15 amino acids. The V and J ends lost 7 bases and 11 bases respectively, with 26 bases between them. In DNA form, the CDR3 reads TGTGCCAGCACCAGGGGAGGGGCCGCCTCCAATGAGCAGTACTTC. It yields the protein CASTRGGAASNEQYF.

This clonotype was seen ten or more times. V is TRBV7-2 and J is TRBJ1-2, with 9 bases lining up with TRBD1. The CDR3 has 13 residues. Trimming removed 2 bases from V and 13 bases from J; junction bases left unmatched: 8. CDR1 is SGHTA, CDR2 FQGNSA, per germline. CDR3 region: CASSLSNQGQGTF. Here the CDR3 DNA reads TGTGCCAGCAGCTTATCAAATCAGGGACAGGGCACCTTC.

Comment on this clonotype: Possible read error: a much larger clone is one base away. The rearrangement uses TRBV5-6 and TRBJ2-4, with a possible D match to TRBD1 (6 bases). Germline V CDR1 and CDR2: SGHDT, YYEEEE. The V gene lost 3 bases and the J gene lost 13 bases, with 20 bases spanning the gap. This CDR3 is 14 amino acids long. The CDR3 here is CASSSQGLPRGQYF. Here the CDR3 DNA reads TGTGCCAGCAGCTCACAGGGATTGCCTAGGGGGCAGTACTTC.

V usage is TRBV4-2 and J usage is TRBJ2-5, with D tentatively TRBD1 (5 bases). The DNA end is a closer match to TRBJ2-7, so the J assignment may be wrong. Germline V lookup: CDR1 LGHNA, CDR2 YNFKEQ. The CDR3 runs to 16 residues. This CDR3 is CASSTRLQGSGYEQYF. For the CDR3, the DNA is TGTGCCAGCAGCACCCGCTTGCAGGGCTCAGGCTACGAGCAGTACTTC.

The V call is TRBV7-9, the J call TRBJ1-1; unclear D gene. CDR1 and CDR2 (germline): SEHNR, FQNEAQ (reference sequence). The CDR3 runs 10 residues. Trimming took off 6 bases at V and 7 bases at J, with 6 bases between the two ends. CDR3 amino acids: CASSPGEAFF. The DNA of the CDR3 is TGTGCCAGCAGTCCTGGTGAAGCTTTCTTT.

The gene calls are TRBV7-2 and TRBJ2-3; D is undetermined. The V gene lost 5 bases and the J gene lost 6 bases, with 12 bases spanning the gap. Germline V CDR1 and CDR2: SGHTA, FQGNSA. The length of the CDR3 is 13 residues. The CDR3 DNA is TGTGCCAGCAGCACTACGCTCGGGGATACGCAGTATTTT. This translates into CASSTTLGDTQYF.

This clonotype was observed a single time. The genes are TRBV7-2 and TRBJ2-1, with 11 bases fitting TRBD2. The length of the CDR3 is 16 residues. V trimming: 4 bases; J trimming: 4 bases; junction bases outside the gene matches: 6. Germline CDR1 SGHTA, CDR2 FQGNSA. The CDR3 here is CASSSELAGVYNEQFF. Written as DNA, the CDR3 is TGTGCCAGCAGCTCAGAACTAGCGGGAGTGTACAATGAGCAGTTCTTC.

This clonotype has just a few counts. The CDR3 nucleotides read TGTGCCAGCAGTAGAAGGGGACTAGATTCCTACAATGAGCAGTTCTTC. It yields the protein CASSRRGLDSYNEQFF. This sequence joins TRBV27 and TRBJ2-1; 8 bases map to TRBD2. Germline values: CDR1 MNHEY, CDR2 SMNVEV (reference sequence). The length of the CDR3 is 16 residues. Trimming removed 5 bases from V and 1 base from J; junction bases left unmatched: 7.

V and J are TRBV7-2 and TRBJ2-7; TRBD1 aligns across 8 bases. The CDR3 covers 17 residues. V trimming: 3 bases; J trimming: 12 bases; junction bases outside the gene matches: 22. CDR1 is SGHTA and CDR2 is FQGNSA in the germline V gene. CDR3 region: CASSFSPDRTGRPAWYF. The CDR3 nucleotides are TGTGCCAGCAGCTTTTCCCCGGACCGGACAGGGCGCCCTGCGTGGTACTTC.

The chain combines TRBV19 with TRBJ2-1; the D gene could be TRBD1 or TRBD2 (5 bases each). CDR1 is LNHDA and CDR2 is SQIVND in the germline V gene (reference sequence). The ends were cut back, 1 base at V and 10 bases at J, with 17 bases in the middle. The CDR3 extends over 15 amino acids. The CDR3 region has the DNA TGTGCCAGTAGTATAGCTGGGACCCAAGGCACAGAGCAGTTCTTC. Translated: CASSIAGTQGTEQFF.

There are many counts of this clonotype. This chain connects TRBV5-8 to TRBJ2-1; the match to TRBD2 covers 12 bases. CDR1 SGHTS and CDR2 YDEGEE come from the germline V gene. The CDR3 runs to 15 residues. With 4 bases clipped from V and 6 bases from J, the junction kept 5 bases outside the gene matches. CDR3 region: CASSQGLAGFNEQFF. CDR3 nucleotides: TGTGCCAGCAGCCAAGGACTAGCGGGGTTCAATGAGCAGTTCTTC.

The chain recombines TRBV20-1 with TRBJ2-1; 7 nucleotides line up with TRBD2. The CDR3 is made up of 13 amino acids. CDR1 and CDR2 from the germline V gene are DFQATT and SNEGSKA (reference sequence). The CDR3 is CTPGGLDYNEQFF. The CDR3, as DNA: TGCACCCCGGGGGGATTGGACTACAATGAGCAGTTCTTC.

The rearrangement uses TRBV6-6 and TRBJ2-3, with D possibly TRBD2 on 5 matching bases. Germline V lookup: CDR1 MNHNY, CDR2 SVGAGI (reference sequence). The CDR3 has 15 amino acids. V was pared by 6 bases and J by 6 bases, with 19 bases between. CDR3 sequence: CASSPSGLRGDTQYF. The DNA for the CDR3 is TGTGCCAGCAGCCCCTCCGGACTCCGAGGGGATACGCAGTATTTT.

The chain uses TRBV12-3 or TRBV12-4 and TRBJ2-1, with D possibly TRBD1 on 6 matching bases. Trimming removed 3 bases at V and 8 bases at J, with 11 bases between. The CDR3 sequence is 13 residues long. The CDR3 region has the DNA TGTGCCAGCAGTTTTCTCAGGGGAGATGAGCAGTTCTTC. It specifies CASSFLRGDEQFF.

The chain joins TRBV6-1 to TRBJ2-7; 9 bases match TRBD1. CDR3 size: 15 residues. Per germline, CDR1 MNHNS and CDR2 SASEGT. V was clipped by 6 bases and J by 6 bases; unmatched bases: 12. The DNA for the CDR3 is TGTGCCAGCAGCGCTGGACAGGGGACCTTTAGCGAGCAGTACTTC. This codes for CASSAGQGTFSEQYF.

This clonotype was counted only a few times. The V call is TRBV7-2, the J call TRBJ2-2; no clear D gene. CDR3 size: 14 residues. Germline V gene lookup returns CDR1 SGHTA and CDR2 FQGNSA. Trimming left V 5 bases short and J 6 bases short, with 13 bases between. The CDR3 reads CASSVGRRPGELFF. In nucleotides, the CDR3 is TGTGCCAGCAGCGTAGGGCGTAGGCCCGGGGAGCTGTTTTTT. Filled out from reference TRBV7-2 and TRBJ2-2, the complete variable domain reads GAGVSQSPSNKVTEKGKDVELRCDPISGHTALYWYRQSLGQGLEFLIYFQGNSAPDKSGLPSDRFSAERTGGSVSTLTIQRTQQEDSAVYLCASSVGRRPGELFFGEGSRLTVL.